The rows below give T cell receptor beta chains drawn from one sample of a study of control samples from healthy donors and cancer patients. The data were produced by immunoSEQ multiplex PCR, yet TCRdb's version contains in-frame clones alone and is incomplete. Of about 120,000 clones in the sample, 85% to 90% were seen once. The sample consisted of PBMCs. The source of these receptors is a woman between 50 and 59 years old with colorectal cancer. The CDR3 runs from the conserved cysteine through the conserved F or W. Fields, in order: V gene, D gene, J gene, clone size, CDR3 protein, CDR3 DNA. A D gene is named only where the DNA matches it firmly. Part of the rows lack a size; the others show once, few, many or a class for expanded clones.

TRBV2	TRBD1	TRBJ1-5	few	CASSKRTGGFKPQHF	TGTGCCAGCAGCAAACGGACAGGGGGCTTTAAGCCCCAGCATTTT
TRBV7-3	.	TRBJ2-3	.	CASSSDRGTDTQYF	TGTGCCAGCAGCTCGGACCGGGGAACAGATACGCAGTATTTT
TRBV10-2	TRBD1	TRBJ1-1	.	CASRSTGGWCFF	TGCGCCAGCAGATCGACAGGGGGTTGGTGTTTCTTT
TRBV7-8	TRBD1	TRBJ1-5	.	CASSLGGRGQGQPQHF	TGTGCCAGCAGCTTAGGTGGCAGGGGGCAAGGGCAGCCCCAGCATTTT
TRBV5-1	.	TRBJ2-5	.	CASSLFGGQETQYF	TGCGCCAGCAGCTTGTTCGGGGGACAAGAGACCCAGTACTTC
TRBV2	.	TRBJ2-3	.	CASSPQTDTQYF	TGTGCCAGCAGTCCGCAAACAGATACGCAGTATTTT
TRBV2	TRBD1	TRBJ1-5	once	CASMAGGQPQHF	TGTGCCAGCATGGCAGGGGGTCAGCCCCAGCATTTT
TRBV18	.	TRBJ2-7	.	CASSPQGFSSYEQYF	TGTGCCAGCTCACCTCAGGGGTTTAGCTCCTACGAGCAGTACTTC
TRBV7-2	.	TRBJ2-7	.	CASTPLRGEQYF	TGTGCCAGCACCCCACTTCGGGGCGAGCAGTACTTC
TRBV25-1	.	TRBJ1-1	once	CASSGLGEAFF	TGTGCCAGCAGTGGACTTGGGGAAGCTTTCTTT
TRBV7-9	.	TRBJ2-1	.	CASSLVLGEQFF	TGTGCCAGCAGCTTAGTCTTGGGTGAGCAGTTCTTC
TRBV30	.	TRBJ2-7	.	CAWSYRPYEQYF	TGTGCCTGGAGTTACAGGCCTTACGAGCAGTACTTC
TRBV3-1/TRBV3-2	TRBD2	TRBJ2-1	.	CASRRPGLGDEQFF	TGTGCCAGCAGGAGACCGGGACTAGGGGATGAGCAGTTCTTC
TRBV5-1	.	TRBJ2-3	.	CASSLEGWGRGTDTQYF	TGCGCCAGCAGCTTGGAGGGCTGGGGCAGGGGAACAGATACGCAGTATTTT
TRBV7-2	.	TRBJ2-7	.	CASSNINEQYF	TGTGCCAGCAGCAACATCAACGAGCAGTACTTC
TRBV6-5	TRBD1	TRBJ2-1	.	CASSGQGRRFF	TGTGCCAGCAGCGGACAGGGGAGGAGGTTCTTC
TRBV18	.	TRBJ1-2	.	CASSPVVVGTYGYTF	TGTGCCAGCTCACCTGTCGTCGTGGGGACTTATGGCTACACCTTC
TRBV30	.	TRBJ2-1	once	CAWGRHPGDNEQFF	TGTGCCTGGGGGAGACATCCTGGGGACAATGAGCAGTTCTTC
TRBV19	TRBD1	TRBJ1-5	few	CASRPGQANQPQHF	TGTGCCAGTAGACCGGGACAGGCAAATCAGCCCCAGCATTTT
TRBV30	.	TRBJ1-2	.	CAWRQEANYGYTF	TGTGCCTGGCGACAGGAGGCTAACTATGGCTACACCTTC
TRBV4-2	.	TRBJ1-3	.	CASSQGNTIYF	TGTGCCAGCAGCCAAGGAAACACCATATATTTT
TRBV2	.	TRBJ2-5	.	CASGQLNQETQYF	TGTGCCAGCGGACAACTCAACCAAGAGACCCAGTACTTC
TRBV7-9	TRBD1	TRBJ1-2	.	CASRSGTGVGHYGYTF	TGTGCCAGCAGATCCGGGACAGGGGTTGGGCACTATGGCTACACCTTC
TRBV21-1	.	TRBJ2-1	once	CASSARDLRTGEQFF	TGTGCCAGCAGCGCCCGGGACCTTCGGACCGGTGAGCAGTTCTTC
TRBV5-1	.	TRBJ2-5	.	CASSLEANQETQYF	TGCGCCAGCAGCTTGGAGGCCAACCAAGAGACCCAGTACTTC
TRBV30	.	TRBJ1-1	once	CAWSGDTNTEAFF	TGTGCCTGGAGTGGTGACACGAACACTGAAGCTTTCTTT
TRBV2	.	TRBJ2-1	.	CASAVYNEQFF	TGTGCCAGCGCGGTTTACAATGAGCAGTTCTTC
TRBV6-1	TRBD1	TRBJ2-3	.	CASRQGWRTDTQYF	TGTGCCAGCAGACAGGGGTGGAGGACAGATACGCAGTATTTT
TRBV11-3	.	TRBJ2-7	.	CASSLSGGSSEQYF	TGTGCCAGCAGCTTAAGTGGGGGTTCCAGCGAGCAGTACTTC
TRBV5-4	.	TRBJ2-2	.	CASSSEANTGELFF	TGTGCCAGCAGCTCGGAAGCGAACACCGGGGAGCTGTTTTTT
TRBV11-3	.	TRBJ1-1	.	CASSFAGPNTEAFF	TGTGCCAGCAGCTTTGCAGGGCCTAACACTGAAGCTTTCTTT
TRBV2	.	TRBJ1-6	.	CASSETGWGANNSPLHF	TGTGCCAGCAGTGAAACAGGGTGGGGTGCGAATAATTCACCCCTCCACTTT
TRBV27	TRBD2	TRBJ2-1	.	CASNPLAGMNEQFF	TGTGCCAGCAACCCCCTAGCGGGGATGAATGAGCAGTTCTTC
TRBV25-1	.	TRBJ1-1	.	CASKSGGMNTEAFF	TGTGCCAGCAAGAGCGGGGGCATGAACACTGAAGCTTTCTTT
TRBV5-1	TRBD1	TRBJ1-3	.	CASSLGGQYGNTIYF	TGCGCCAGCAGCTTAGGGGGCCAATATGGAAACACCATATATTTT
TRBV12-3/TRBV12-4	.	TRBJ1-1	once	CASSLNVRPEAFF	TGTGCCAGCAGTTTAAATGTTCGCCCTGAAGCTTTCTTT
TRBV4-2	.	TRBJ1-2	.	CASSQDPTITNYGYTF	TGTGCCAGCAGCCAAGATCCTACCATAACTAACTATGGCTACACCTTC
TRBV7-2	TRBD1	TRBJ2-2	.	CASSPTPDRGTGELFF	TGTGCCAGCAGCCCCACACCGGACAGGGGCACCGGGGAGCTGTTTTTT
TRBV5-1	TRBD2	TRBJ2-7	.	CASSPLAGVTYEQYF	TGCGCCAGCAGCCCGCTAGCGGGGGTTACCTACGAGCAGTACTTC
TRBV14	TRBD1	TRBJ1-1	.	CASSPSGTDMNTEAFF	TGTGCCAGCAGCCCATCCGGGACAGACATGAACACTGAAGCTTTCTTT
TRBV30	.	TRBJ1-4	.	CAGPGSGEKLFF	TGTGCCGGTCCCGGGAGCGGTGAAAAACTGTTTTTT
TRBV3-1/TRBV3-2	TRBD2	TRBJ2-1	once	CASSQGGGAGSYNEQFF	TGTGCCAGCAGCCAAGGCGGGGGGGCAGGGTCCTACAATGAGCAGTTCTTC
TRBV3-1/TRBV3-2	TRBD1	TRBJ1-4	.	CASSQTRDSNEKLFF	TGTGCCAGCAGCCAAACCCGGGACAGTAATGAAAAACTGTTTTTT
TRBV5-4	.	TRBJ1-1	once	CASSLKAGRDTEAFF	TGTGCCAGCAGCTTGAAGGCAGGGCGGGACACTGAAGCTTTCTTT
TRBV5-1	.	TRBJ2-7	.	CASRNGRQEAEQYF	TGCGCCAGCAGAAACGGACGACAGGAGGCCGAGCAGTACTTC
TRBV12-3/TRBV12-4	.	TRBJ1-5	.	CASSPGGGPQHF	TGTGCCAGCAGTCCCGGGGGTGGGCCCCAGCATTTT
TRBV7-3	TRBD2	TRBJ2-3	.	CASSPTASGDTQYF	TGTGCCAGCAGCCCTACGGCTAGCGGGGATACGCAGTATTTT
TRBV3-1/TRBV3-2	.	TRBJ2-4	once	CASSQGGRGNIQYF	TGTGCCAGCAGCCAAGGGGGCCGGGGAAACATTCAGTACTTC
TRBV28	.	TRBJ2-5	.	CASSLLAGKQETQYF	TGTGCCAGCAGTTTATTGGCGGGAAAGCAAGAGACCCAGTACTTC
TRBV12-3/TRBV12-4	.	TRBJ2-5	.	CASSHQEETQYF	TGTGCCAGCAGCCATCAAGAAGAGACCCAGTACTTC
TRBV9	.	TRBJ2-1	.	CASSAGGTYNEQFF	TGTGCCAGCAGCGCAGGGGGGACCTACAATGAGCAGTTCTTC
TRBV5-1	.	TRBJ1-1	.	CASSSVRLGGVSNTEAFF	TGCGCCAGCAGCTCTGTACGACTCGGAGGGGTTAGTAACACTGAAGCTTTCTTT
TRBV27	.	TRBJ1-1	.	CASRGGGLAFF	TGTGCCAGCCGCGGCGGGGGGCTAGCTTTCTTT
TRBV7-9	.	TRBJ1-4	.	CASSLGTVESEKLFF	TGTGCCAGCAGCTTAGGGACGGTAGAATCCGAAAAACTGTTTTTT
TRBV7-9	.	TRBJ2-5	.	CASSLVSNGQETQYF	TGTGCCAGCAGCTTAGTGAGTAACGGGCAAGAGACCCAGTACTTC